This T cell receptor beta chain stems from a study of shared clonotypes between healthy human individuals. On the study more broadly: Each donor had three CD4 naive, three CD4 memory, two CD8 naive and one CD8 memory plate.

V was clipped by 4 bases and J by 5 bases, with 8 bases between them. The CDR3 spans 12 residues. The V gene's germline CDR1 is MGHDK and CDR2 SYGVNS. Study observations and caveats: Among non-shared clonotypes, generation probabilities were lower than among those shared by all four donors. Sample collection involved blood only; tissue repertoires are likely different.

Generated by immunoSEQ multiplex PCR, the TCRdb table keeps only in-frame clones and is missing some. The sample holds a few hundred thousand clones, 97% seen once. Points on this clone: Its antigen is unknown.

The TCR comes from a woman aged 25 to 45 in good health. The V and J genes are TRBV25-1 and TRBJ2-5; D unclear. Sequences were obtained from naive CD4+ T cells sorted from blood. Subset defined: CD45RA+ positively selected. CDR3 DNA sequence: TGTGCCAGCAGTGCGCGTGGGGAGACCCAGTACTTC. Amino acid sequence: CASSARGETQYF.